This record covers a single T cell receptor beta chain. What it binds is not known. Time point in this sample: week 47, end of study. Every vaccination contained 300 ug of the mutant IDH1 20-mer peptide and was paired with topical imiquimod. TCRdb's copy holds only in-frame clones and misses some; the assay was immunoSEQ multiplex PCR. The sample holds around 33,000 clones, more than 75% seen once. This CDR3 is built from 13 residues. Per germline, CDR1 GTSNPN and CDR2 SVGIG (reference sequence). This sample was included in a study of a mutant IDH1 vaccine in newly diagnosed glioma. Study-wide background: The start of vaccination came 4-6 weeks after radiotherapy alone, or with temozolomide cycles.

This chain uses TRBV30 with TRBJ1-4, with D perhaps TRBD1 (6 bases). The source material was PBMCs, sampled from a glioma patient whose treatment included an IDH1 peptide vaccine. This receptor was obtained from a woman aged 25-40 years with glioma. The CDR3 spells CAATPGDNEKLFF. CDR3 coding DNA: TGTGCTGCGACCCCAGGGGACAATGAAAAACTGTTTTTT.